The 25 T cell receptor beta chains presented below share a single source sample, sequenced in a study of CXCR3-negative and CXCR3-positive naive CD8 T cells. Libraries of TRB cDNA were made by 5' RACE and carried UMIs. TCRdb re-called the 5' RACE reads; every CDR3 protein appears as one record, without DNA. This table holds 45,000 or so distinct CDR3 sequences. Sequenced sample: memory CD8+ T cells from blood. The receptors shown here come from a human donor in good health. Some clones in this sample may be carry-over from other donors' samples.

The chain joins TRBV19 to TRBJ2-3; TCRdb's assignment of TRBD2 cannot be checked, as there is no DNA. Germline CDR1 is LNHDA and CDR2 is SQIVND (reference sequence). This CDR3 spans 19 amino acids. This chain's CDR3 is CASSIDLTYLAGEADTQYF.

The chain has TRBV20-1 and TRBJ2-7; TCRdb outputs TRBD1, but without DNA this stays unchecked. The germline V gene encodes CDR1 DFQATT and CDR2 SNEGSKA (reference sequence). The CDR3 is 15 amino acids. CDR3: CSARDWDRGSYEQYF.

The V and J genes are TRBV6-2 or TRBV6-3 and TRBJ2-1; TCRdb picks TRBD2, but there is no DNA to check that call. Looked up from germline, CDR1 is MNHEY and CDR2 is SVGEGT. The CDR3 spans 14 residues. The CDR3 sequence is CASSFLATYNEQFF.

The CDR3 is CSARVGTSDINEQFF. The rearrangement links TRBV20-1 to TRBJ2-1; the D call of TRBD2 rests on TCRdb alone, since no DNA is present to check it. Germline values: CDR1 DFQATT, CDR2 SNEGSKA (reference sequence). CDR3 length equals 15 residues.

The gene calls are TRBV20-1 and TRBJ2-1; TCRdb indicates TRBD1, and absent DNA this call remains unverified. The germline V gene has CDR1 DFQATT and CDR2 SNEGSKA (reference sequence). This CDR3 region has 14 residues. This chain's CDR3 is CSARGQGEVAEQFF.

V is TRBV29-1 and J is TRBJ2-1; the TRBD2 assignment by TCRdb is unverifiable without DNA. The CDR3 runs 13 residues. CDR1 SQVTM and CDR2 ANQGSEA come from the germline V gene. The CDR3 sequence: CSAPSGSRNEQFF.

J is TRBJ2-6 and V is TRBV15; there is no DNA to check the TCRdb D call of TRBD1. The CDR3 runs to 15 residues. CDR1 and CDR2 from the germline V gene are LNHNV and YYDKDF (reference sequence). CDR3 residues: CATSRDKGGANVLTF.

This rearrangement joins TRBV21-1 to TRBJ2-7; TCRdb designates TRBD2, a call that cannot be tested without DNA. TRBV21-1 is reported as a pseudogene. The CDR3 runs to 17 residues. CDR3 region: CASSKSGSAGTADEQYF.

This chain's CDR3 is CASSLNPRDETEAFF. The chain uses TRBV7-2 and TRBJ1-1. Germline CDR1 reads SGHTA; CDR2 reads FQGNSA. CDR3 size: 15 residues.

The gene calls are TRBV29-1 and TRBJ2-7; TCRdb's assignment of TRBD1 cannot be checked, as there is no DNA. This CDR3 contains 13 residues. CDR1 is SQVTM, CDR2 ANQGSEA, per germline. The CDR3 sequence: CSAGQGKVYEQYF.

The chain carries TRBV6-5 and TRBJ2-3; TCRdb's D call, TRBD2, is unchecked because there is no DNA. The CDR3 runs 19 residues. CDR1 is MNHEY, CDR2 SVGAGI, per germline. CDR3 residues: CASSYGLAGGQPRTDTQYF.

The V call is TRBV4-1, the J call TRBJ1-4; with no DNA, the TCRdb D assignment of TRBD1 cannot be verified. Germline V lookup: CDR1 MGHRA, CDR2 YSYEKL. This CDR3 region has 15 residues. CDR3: CASSQEGATDEKLFF.

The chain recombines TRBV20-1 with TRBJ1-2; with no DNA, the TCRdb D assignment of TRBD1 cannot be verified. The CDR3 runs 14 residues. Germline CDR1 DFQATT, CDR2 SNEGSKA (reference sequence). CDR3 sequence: CSASIRDRVNGYTF.

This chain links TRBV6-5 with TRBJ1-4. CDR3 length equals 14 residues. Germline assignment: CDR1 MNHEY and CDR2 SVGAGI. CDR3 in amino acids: CASSTELTNEKLFF.

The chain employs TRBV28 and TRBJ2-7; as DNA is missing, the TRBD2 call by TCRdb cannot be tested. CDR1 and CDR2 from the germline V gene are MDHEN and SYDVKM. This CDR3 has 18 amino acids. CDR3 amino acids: CASSPGTSGRPSSYEQYF.

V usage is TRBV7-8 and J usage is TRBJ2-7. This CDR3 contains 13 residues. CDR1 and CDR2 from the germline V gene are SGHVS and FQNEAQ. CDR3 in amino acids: CASSLDRLLEQYF.

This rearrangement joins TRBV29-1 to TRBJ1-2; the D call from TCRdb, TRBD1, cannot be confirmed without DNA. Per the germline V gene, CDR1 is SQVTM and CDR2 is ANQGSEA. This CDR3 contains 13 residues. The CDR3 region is CSARTGLVYGYTF.

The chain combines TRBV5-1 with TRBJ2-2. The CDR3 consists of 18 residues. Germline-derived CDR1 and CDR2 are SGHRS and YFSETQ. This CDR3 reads CASSFEATHLSNTGELFF. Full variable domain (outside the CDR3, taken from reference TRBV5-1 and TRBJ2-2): KAGVTQTPRYLIKTRGQQVTLSCSPISGHRSVSWYQQTPGQGLQFLFEYFSETQRNKGNFPGRFSGRQFSNSRSEMNVSTLELGDSALYLCASSFEATHLSNTGELFFGEGSRLTVL.

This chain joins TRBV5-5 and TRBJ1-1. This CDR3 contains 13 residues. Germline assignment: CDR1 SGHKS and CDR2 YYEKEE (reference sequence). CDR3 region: CASSLGRNTEAFF.

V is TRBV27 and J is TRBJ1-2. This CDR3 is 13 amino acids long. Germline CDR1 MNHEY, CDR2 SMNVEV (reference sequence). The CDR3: CASSSLPPAGYTF.

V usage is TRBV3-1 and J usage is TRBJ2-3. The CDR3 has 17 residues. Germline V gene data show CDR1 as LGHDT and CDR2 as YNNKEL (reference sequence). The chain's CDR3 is CASSQEQSSSLTDTQYF.

The CDR3 spells CASSFKRGAEQFF. V gene TRBV5-1 combines with J gene TRBJ2-1; absent DNA, TCRdb's TRBD2 call cannot be checked. The CDR3 is made up of 13 amino acids. Germline V gene data show CDR1 as SGHRS and CDR2 as YFSETQ.

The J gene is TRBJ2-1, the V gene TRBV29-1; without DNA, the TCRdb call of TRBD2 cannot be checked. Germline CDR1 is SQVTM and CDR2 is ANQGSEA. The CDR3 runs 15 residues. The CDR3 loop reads CSVDVPSGLDNEQFF.

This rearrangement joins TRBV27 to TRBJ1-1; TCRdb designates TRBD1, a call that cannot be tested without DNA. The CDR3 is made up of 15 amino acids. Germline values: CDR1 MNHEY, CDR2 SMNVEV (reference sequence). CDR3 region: CASSLSLTGAAEAFF.

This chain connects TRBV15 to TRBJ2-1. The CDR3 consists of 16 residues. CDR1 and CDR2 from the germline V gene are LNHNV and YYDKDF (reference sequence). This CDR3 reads CATSRGFEVASHEQFF.